Included here is one TCR beta chain sequence, with context. What it binds is unknown. The same CDR3 is also encoded by other DNA sequences in this sample. This sample is drawn from a study of PD-1 blockade in classical Hodgkin lymphoma. Study context: Nivolumab was administered to patients intravenously at 3 mg/kg every 2 weeks. Findings and limits, study-wide: By C4D1 there was a significant rise in CD4+ TCR diversity but not in CD8+ TCR diversity. Patients with a complete response exhibited baseline diversity comparable to newly diagnosed patients. Healthy donors reportedly exceeded newly diagnosed patients in baseline TCR diversity.

Data came from immunoSEQ multiplex PCR; TCRdb stores just in-frame clones and leaves some out. The table records tens of thousands of clones, around 82% of them present only once. Every patient relapsed after autologous stem cell transplantation, and brentuximab vedotin exposure varied. CDR1 PRHDT and CDR2 FYEKMQ come from the germline V gene (reference sequence). Trimming cost V 5 bases and J 4 bases; bases outside gene matches: 3. This CDR3 is 13 amino acids long. J is TRBJ1-1 and V is TRBV13; 8 nucleotides agree with TRBD1. This TCR was sampled from a human donor with classical Hodgkin lymphoma. The specimen comprised peripheral blood mononuclear cells (PBMCs), sampled before the second cycle of nivolumab. DNA of the CDR3: TGTGCCAGCAGCCTCACAGGGGGCACTGAAGCTTTCTTT. Amino acid sequence: CASSLTGGTEAFF.